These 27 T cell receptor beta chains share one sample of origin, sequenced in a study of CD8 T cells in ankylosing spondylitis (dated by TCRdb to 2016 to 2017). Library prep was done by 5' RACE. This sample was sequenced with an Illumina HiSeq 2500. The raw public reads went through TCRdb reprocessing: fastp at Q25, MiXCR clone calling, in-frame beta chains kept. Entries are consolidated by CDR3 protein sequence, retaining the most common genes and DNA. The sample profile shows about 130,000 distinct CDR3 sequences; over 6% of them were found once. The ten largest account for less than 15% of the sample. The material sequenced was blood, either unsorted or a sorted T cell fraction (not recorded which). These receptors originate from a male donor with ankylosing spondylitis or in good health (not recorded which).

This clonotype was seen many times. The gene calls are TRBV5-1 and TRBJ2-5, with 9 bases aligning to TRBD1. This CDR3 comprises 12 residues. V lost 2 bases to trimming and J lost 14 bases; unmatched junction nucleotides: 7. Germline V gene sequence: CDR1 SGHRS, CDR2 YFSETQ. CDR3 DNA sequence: TGCGCCAGCAGCTTTCTCGGACAGGGGCTCTACTTC. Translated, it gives CASSFLGQGLYF.

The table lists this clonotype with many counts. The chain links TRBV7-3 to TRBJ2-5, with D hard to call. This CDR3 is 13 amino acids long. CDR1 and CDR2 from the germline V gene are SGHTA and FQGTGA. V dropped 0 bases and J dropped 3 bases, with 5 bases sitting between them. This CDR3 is CASSLTVKETQYF. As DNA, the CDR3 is TGTGCCAGCAGCTTAACGGTAAAAGAGACCCAGTACTTC. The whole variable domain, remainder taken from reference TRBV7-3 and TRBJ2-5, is GAGVSQTPSNKVTEKGKYVELRCDPISGHTALYWYRQSLGQGPEFLIYFQGTGAADDSGLPNDRFFAVRPEGSVSTLKIQRTERGDSAVYLCASSLTVKETQYFGPGTRLLVL.

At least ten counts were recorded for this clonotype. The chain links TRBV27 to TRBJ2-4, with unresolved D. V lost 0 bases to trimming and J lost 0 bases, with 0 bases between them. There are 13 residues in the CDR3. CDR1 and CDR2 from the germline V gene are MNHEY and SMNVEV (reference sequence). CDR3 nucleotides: TGTGCCAGCAGTTTATCAGCCAAAAACATTCAGTACTTC. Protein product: CASSLSAKNIQYF.

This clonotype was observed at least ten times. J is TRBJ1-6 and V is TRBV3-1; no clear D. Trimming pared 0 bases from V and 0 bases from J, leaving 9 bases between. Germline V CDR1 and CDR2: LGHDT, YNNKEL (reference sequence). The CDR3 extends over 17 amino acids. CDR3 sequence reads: CASSQDGPSSYNSPLHF. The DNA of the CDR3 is TGTGCCAGCAGCCAAGATGGGCCCAGCTCCTATAATTCACCCCTCCACTTT.

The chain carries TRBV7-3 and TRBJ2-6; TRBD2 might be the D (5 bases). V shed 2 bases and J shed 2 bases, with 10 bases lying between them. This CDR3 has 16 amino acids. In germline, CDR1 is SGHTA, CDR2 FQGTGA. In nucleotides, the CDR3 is TGTGCCAGCAGCTTAGCGGCGGGTCCTGGGGCCAACGTCCTGACTTTC. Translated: CASSLAAGPGANVLTF.

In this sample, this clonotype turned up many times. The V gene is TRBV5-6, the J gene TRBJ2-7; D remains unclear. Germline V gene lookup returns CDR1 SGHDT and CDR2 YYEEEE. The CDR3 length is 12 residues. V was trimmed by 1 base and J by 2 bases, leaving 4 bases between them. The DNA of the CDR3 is TGTGCCAGCAGCTTGAAAACCTACGAGCAGTACTTC. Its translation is CASSLKTYEQYF. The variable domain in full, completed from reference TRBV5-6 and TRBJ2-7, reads DAGVTQSPTHLIKTRGQQVTLRCSPKSGHDTVSWYQQALGQGPQFIFQYYEEEERQRGNFPDRFSGHQFPNYSSELNVNALLLGDSALYLCASSLKTYEQYFGPGTRLTVT.

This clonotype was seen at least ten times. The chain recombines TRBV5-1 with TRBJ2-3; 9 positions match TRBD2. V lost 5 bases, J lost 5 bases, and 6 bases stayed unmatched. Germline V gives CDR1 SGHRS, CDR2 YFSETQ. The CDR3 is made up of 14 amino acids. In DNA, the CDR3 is TGCGCCAGCAGTTACTCTAGCGGGGAAGATACGCAGTATTTT. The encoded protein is CASSYSSGEDTQYF.

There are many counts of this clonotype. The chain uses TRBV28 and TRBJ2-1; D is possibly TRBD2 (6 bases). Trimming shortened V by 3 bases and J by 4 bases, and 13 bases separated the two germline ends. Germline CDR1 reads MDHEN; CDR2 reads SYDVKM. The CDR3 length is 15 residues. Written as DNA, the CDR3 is TGTGCCAGCAGTTTGAGGCTAGCGCAGTACAATGAGCAGTTCTTC. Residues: CASSLRLAQYNEQFF.

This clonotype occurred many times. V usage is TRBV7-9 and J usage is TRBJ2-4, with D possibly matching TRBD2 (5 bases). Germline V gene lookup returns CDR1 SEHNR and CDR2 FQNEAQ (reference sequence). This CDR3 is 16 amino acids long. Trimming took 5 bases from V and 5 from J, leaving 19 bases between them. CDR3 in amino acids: CASSQTTLVTQNIQYF. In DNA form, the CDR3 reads TGTGCCAGCAGCCAGACTACCCTAGTAACCCAAAACATTCAGTACTTC.

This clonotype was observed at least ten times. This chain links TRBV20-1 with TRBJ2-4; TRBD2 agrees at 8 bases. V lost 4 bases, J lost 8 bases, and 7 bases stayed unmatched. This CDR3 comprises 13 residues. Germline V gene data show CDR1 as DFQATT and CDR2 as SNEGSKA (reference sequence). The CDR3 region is CSATSGRLDIQYF. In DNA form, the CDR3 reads TGCAGTGCTACGAGCGGGAGACTGGACATTCAGTACTTC.

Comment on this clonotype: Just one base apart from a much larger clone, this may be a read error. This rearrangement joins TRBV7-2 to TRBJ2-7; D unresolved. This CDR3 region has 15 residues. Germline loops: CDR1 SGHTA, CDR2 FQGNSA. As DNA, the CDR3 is TGTGCCGGCAGCTCCTACTCGCCTGCACCCTACGAGCAGTACTTC. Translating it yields CAGSSYSPAPYEQYF.

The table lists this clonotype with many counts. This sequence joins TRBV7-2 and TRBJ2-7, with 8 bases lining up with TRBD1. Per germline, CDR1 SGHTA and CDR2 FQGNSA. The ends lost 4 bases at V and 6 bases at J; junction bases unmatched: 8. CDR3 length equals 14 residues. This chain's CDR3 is CASSYLLTGGEQYF. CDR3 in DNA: TGTGCCAGCAGCTATTTACTCACAGGGGGCGAGCAGTACTTC. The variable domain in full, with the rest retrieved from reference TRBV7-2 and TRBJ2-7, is GAGVSQSPSNKVTEKGKDVELRCDPISGHTALYWYRQSLGQGLEFLIYFQGNSAPDKSGLPSDRFSAERTGGSVSTLTIQRTQQEDSAVYLCASSYLLTGGEQYFGPGTRLTVT.

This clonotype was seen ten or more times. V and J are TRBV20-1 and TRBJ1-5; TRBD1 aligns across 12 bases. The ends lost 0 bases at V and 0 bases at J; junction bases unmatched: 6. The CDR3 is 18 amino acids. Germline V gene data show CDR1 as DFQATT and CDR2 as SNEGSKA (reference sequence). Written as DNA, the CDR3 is TGCAGTGCTAGAGATGGGACAGGGGGCGTTTATAGCAATCAGCCCCAGCATTTT. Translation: CSARDGTGGVYSNQPQHF.

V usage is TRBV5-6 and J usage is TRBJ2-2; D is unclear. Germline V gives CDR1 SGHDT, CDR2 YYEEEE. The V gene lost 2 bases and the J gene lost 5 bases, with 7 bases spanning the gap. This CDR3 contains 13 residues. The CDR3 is CASSFYNTGELFF. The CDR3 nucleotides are TGTGCCAGCAGCTTTTACAATACCGGGGAGCTGTTTTTT.

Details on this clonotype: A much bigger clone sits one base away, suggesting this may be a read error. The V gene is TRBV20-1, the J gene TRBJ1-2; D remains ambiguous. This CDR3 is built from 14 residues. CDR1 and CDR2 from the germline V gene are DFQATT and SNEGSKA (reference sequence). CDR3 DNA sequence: TGCAGTGCTAGAGATGTCCGGACTAACTATGGCTACCCCTTC. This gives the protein CSARDVRTNYGYPF.

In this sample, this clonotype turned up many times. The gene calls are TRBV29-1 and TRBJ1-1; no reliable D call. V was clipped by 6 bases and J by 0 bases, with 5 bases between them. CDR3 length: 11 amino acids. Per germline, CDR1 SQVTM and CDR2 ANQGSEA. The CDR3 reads CSVLLNTEAFF. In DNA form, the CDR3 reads TGCAGCGTACTTCTGAACACTGAAGCTTTCTTT. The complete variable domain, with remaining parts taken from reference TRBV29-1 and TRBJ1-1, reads SAVISQKPSRDICQRGTSLTIQCQVDSQVTMMFWYRQQPGQSLTLIATANQGSEATYESGFVIDKFPISRPNLTFSTLTVSNMSPEDSSIYLCSVLLNTEAFFGQGTRLTVV.

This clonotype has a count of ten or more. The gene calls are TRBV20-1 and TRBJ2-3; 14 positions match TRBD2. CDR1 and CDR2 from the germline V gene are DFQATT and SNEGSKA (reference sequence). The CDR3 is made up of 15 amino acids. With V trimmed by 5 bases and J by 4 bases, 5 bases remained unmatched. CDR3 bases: TGCAGTGCTGACGGGACTAGCGGGAGTCCAGATACGCAGTATTTT. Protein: CSADGTSGSPDTQYF.

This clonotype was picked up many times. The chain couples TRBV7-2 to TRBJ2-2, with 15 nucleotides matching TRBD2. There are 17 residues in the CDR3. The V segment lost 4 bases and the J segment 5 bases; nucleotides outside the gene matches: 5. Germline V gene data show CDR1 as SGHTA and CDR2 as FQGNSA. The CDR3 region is CASSSSGTSGRTGELFF. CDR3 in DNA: TGTGCCAGCAGCTCATCAGGGACTAGCGGGAGGACCGGGGAGCTGTTTTTT. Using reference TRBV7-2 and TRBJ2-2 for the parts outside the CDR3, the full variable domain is GAGVSQSPSNKVTEKGKDVELRCDPISGHTALYWYRQSLGQGLEFLIYFQGNSAPDKSGLPSDRFSAERTGGSVSTLTIQRTQQEDSAVYLCASSSSGTSGRTGELFFGEGSRLTVL.

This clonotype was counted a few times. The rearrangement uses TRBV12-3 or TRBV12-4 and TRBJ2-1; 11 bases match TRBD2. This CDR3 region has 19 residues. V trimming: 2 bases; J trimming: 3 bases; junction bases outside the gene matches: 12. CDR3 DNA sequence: TGTGCCAGCAGTTTAAGCCTAGGACTAGCGGGTGATAACTACAATGAGCAGTTCTTC. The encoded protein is CASSLSLGLAGDNYNEQFF.

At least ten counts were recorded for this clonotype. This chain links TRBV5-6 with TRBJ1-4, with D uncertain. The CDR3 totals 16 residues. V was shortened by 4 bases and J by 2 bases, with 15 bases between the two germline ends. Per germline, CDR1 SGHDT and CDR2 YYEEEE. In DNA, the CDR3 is TGTGCCAGCAGCGCCACAGTGGGGTCTACTAATGAAAAACTGTTTTTT. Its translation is CASSATVGSTNEKLFF. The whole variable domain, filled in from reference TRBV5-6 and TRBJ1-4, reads DAGVTQSPTHLIKTRGQQVTLRCSPKSGHDTVSWYQQALGQGPQFIFQYYEEEERQRGNFPDRFSGHQFPNYSSELNVNALLLGDSALYLCASSATVGSTNEKLFFGSGTQLSVL.

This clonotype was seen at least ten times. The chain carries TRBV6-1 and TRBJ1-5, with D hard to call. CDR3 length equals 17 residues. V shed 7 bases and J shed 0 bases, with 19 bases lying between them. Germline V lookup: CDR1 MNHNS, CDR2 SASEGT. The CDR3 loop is CASKVNSPGYSNQPQHF. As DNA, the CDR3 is TGTGCCAGCAAAGTTAATAGTCCGGGATATAGCAATCAGCCCCAGCATTTT.

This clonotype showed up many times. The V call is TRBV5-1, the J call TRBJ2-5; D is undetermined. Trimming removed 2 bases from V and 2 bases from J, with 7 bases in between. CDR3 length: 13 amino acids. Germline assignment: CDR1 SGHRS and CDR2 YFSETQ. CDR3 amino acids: CASSFGRQETQYF. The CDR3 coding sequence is TGCGCCAGCAGCTTTGGCAGACAAGAGACCCAGTACTTC.

The CDR3 protein is CSALAGMQETQYF. The CDR3 DNA is TGCAGTGCCCTAGCGGGGATGCAAGAGACCCAGTACTTC. The chain combines TRBV20-1 with TRBJ2-5; 9 bases match TRBD2. The length of the CDR3 is 13 residues. The junction had 4 bases not matched to a gene; V was cut back by 6 bases and J by 2 bases. Germline loops: CDR1 DFQATT, CDR2 SNEGSKA (reference sequence).

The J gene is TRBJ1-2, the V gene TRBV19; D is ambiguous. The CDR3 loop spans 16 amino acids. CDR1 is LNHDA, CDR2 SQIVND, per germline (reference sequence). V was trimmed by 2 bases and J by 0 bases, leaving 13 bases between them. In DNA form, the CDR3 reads TGTGCCAGTAGTATAAGGACGGCAGTGACTAACTATGGCTACACCTTC. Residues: CASSIRTAVTNYGYTF.

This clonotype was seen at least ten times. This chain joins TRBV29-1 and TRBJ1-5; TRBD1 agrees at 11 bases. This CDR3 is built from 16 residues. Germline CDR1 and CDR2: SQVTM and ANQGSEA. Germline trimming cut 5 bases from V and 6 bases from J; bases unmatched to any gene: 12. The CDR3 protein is CSVLIMGTGGVQPQHF. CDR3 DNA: TGCAGCGTTCTAATCATGGGGACAGGGGGAGTTCAGCCCCAGCATTTT.

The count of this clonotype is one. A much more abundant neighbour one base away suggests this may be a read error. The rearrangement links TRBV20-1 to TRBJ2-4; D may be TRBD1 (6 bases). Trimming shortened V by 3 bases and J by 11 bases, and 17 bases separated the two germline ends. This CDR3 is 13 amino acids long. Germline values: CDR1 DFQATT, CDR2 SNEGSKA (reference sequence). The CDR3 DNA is TGCAGTGCTAGCCCAGGGGTTGGCGGCTTTCAGTACTTC. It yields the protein CSASPGVGGFQYF.

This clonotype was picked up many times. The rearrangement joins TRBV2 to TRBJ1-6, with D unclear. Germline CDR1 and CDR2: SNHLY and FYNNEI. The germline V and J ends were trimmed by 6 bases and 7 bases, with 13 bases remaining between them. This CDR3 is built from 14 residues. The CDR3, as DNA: TGTGCCAGCAGGGGCATGCTAGGGAATTCACCCCTCCACTTT. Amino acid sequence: CASRGMLGNSPLHF.